This paragraph covers one TCR beta chain sequence. Its target is unknown. TCRdb reprocessed the 5' RACE reads via MiXCR and lists one record per CDR3 protein. The sample lists nearly 200,000 distinct CDR3 sequences, approximately 15% occurring once. The data belong to a study of identical twins. Broader study findings: Out-of-frame sharing of TCR alpha in monozygotic twins was underestimated by models. Abundant beta clonotypes from cord blood bore fewer insertions; memory repertoires lacked this pattern.

In germline, CDR1 is SGHDN, CDR2 FVKESK. There are 17 residues in the CDR3. V lost 3 bases to trimming and J lost 10 bases; unmatched junction nucleotides: 17. These data were also filed under a second study, of T cells expressing NK-cell markers. According to that study: Sorting was restricted to alpha-beta TCR T cells by an anti-gamma-delta TCR antibody in several experiments.

The receptor's source is a woman aged 18-29 years in good health. The sample was CD8+ T cells sorted from blood. The chain links TRBV14 to TRBJ2-1; 8 bases align to TRBD2. The CDR3 reads CASSQVYGTSPSHEQFF. The CDR3 coding sequence is TGTGCCAGCAGCCAGGTGTACGGGACTAGTCCCTCCCACGAGCAGTTCTTC.